This T cell receptor (beta chain) is drawn from a study of cytomegalovirus exposure and HLA in healthy donors. About the study: T cells numbering around 190 million yielded more than 100 million unique TCR beta sequences in an earlier analysis. Findings and limits, study-wide: Previously analyzed data showed that most TCR beta V segments were productive at a frequency of about 87% or about 30%. In a later analysis, TCR beta V- and J-gene trimming was associated with a missense DCLRE1C variant. Investigators reported approximately 170 TCR beta chains as tied to cytomegalovirus.

Germline V gene data show CDR1 as GTSNPN and CDR2 as SVGIG (reference sequence). This CDR3 is 13 amino acids long. The ends were cut back, 1 base at V and 9 bases at J, with 13 bases in the middle. In the case of this clone: Its antigen is not known.

A multiplex PCR was run with 60 Vbeta primers and 13 Jbeta primers. Assay: immunoSEQ multiplex PCR; the TCRdb copy retains only in-frame clones and omits some. The table includes approximately 190,000 clones, 75% to 90% detected once. This sequence originates from a man aged 35 to 55 in good health and CMV-seropositive. The sample comprised PBMCs. The gene calls are TRBV30 and TRBJ1-5; D possibly corresponds to TRBD1 (5 bases). The CDR3 here is CAWSEGPITPQHF. In DNA, the CDR3 is TGTGCCTGGAGTGAGGGGCCCATAACGCCCCAGCATTTT.